The 19 T cell receptor beta chains below were found in one sample sequenced in a study of blood T cells in healthy people across ages (dated by TCRdb to about 2015). Library method: 5' RACE. The sample was run on an Illumina HiSeq 2500. A second 7 to 11 cycle PCR used a sample-barcoded 5' primer and a J-beta primer mix. TCRdb itself trimmed the public reads at Q25 with fastp, ran MiXCR and retained productive beta chains. Each entry merges the rows of one CDR3 protein and shows their most common DNA and genes. The sample table shows 600,000 to 1,000,000 distinct CDR3 sequences, and roughly 60% are seen once. Approximately 23% of the sample belongs to the ten largest clones. The sequenced sample was blood. The receptors come from a man under 40 in good health.

This clonotype was observed a few times. The rearrangement uses TRBV7-2 and TRBJ2-7, with a possible D match to TRBD2 (6 bases). CDR1 is SGHTA and CDR2 is FQGNSA in the germline V gene. There are 15 residues in the CDR3. V lost 1 base to trimming and J lost 3 bases, with 13 bases between them. The CDR3 is CASSLDGTPIYEQYF. As DNA, the CDR3 is TGTGCCAGCAGCTTAGACGGGACTCCTATCTACGAGCAGTACTTC.

J is TRBJ1-6 and V is TRBV4-3, with 8 bases fitting TRBD1. Germline CDR1 is LGHNA and CDR2 is YSLEER. V trimming: 0 bases; J trimming: 9 bases; junction bases outside the gene matches: 4. The CDR3 has 15 residues. The chain's CDR3 is CASSQEAGGGSPLHF. CDR3 DNA: TGCGCCAGCAGCCAAGAAGCAGGGGGCGGTTCACCCCTCCACTTT.

In the case of this clonotype: An end of the junction does not agree with germline; a read error may underlie this. In DNA form, the CDR3 reads TGTGCTAGCAGCCGCGACGAAAACACTGAAGCTTTCTTT. The encoded protein is CASSRDENTEAFF. The gene calls are TRBV12-3 or TRBV12-4 and TRBJ1-1; D unresolved. The CDR3 runs 13 residues.

This chain uses TRBV28 with TRBJ2-5; D remains unclear. The J call is uncertain, as TRBJ2-7 better fits the DNA end. This CDR3 comprises 11 residues. Per the germline V gene, CDR1 is MDHEN and CDR2 is SYDVKM. CDR3 nucleotide sequence: TGTGCCGCCCTCTCTAATTACGAGCAGTACTTC. As protein: CAALSNYEQYF.

This clonotype was seen just once. CDR3 nucleotides: TGTGCCAGCATTAAACGAGGGAGGACTGAAGCTTTCTTT. This sequence encodes CASIKRGRTEAFF. The chain links TRBV2 to TRBJ1-1; D gene ambiguous. Germline CDR1 SNHLY, CDR2 FYNNEI. The V and J ends lost 7 bases and 5 bases respectively, with 14 bases between them. The CDR3 sequence is 13 residues long.

This clonotype was seen only a few times. The rearrangement joins TRBV7-2 to TRBJ2-1; 10 bases line up with TRBD2. The CDR3 has 16 residues. Per germline, CDR1 SGHTA and CDR2 FQGNSA. V shed 5 bases, J shed 4 bases, and the junction held 8 bases outside the gene matches. CDR3 nucleotides: TGTGCCAGCAGCCCTCAAGCGGGGGGGAAATACAATGAGCAGTTCTTC. Translating gives CASSPQAGGKYNEQFF.

A single count supports this clonotype. The chain uses TRBV4-1 and TRBJ1-5; D perhaps matches TRBD1 (6 bases). The CDR3 spans 13 residues. Trimming took off 6 bases at V and 6 bases at J, with 12 bases between the two ends. The germline gives CDR1 MGHRA, CDR2 YSYEKL. CDR3 loop: CASRQGRGQPQHF. The CDR3 nucleotides read TGCGCCAGCAGACAGGGACGGGGTCAGCCCCAGCATTTT.

DNA of the CDR3: TGTGCCGCCGGGGACAGAGTAACAGATACGCAGTATTTT. Protein: CAAGDRVTDTQYF. This chain uses TRBV24-1 with TRBJ2-3; TRBD1 aligns across 7 bases. With V trimmed by 12 bases and J by 3 bases, 8 bases remained unmatched. There are 13 residues in the CDR3. Per germline, CDR1 KGHDR and CDR2 SFDVKD.

The chain has TRBV28 and TRBJ2-7, with TRBD1 matching over 7 bases. J lost 2 bases, V lost 8 bases, and 18 bases had no gene match. Germline CDR1 reads MDHEN; CDR2 reads SYDVKM. The CDR3 has 17 residues. The CDR3 nucleotides are TGTGCCAGCCGCTCCCAAGACAGGGCCTACGGGGCCTACGAGCAGTACTTC. It translates to CASRSQDRAYGAYEQYF.

This clonotype was recorded a few times. This sequence joins TRBV20-1 and TRBJ1-6, with unresolved D. V was shortened by 5 bases and J by 0 bases, with 11 bases between the two germline ends. The length of the CDR3 is 15 residues. Germline V gene sequence: CDR1 DFQATT, CDR2 SNEGSKA (reference sequence). The CDR3 region is CSASMTSSYNSPLHF. The CDR3 region has the DNA TGCAGTGCTTCCATGACGAGCTCCTATAATTCACCCCTCCACTTT.

The rearrangement joins TRBV5-5 to TRBJ1-5, with TRBD1 matching over 8 bases. The CDR3 consists of 15 residues. Per germline, CDR1 SGHKS and CDR2 YYEKEE (reference sequence). V trimming: 4 bases; J trimming: 1 base; junction bases outside the gene matches: 4. The CDR3 DNA sequence: TGTGCCAGCAGCGCACAGGGGGGAAGCAATCAGCCCCAGCATTTT. Translating gives CASSAQGGSNQPQHF. Full variable domain (outside the CDR3, taken from reference TRBV5-5 and TRBJ1-5): DAGVTQSPTHLIKTRGQQVTLRCSPISGHKSVSWYQQVLGQGPQFIFQYYEKEERGRGNFPDRFSARQFPNYSSELNVNALLLGDSALYLCASSAQGGSNQPQHFGDGTRLSIL.

This clonotype occurred a few times. V and J are TRBV20-1 and TRBJ2-7; 7 nucleotides match TRBD2. The CDR3 runs 13 residues. Germline-derived CDR1 and CDR2 are DFQATT and SNEGSKA (reference sequence). V lost 6 bases to trimming and J lost 1 base; unmatched junction nucleotides: 6. The CDR3 DNA reads as TGCAGTGCGTGGTCTAGCGGATCCTACGAGCAGTACTTC. Its translation is CSAWSSGSYEQYF.

This clonotype was seen more than once but under ten times. The chain couples TRBV20-1 to TRBJ2-5; TRBD2 matches at 16 bases. Germline CDR1 DFQATT, CDR2 SNEGSKA (reference sequence). The CDR3 length is 15 residues. V was pared by 4 bases and J by 5 bases, with 4 bases of the junction left unmatched. This chain's CDR3 is CSATLGLAGGETQYF. The CDR3 bases are TGCAGTGCTACCCTGGGACTAGCGGGAGGGGAGACCCAGTACTTC.

The rearrangement joins TRBV10-3 to TRBJ2-1; D is undetermined. V was shortened by 0 bases and J by 8 bases, with 5 bases between the two germline ends. Germline values: CDR1 ENHRY, CDR2 SYGVKD. CDR3 size: 12 residues. CDR3 nucleotides: TGTGCCATCAGTGAGTCGACCGATGAGCAGTTCTTC. As protein: CAISESTDEQFF.

This chain uses TRBV27 with TRBJ2-1; 9 nucleotides align to TRBD2. J gave up 6 bases and V 6 bases, and 9 bases lay outside the gene matches. The CDR3 loop spans 15 amino acids. From germline, CDR1 is MNHEY and CDR2 SMNVEV (reference sequence). The CDR3 here is CASSIAGEGLNEQFF. For the CDR3, the DNA is TGTGCCAGCAGCATAGCGGGAGAAGGTCTCAATGAGCAGTTCTTC.

The chain uses TRBV7-2 and TRBJ2-7; maybe TRBD2 (6 bases). TRBJ2-1 matches the DNA end more closely, so the J call is doubtful. The germline CDR1 and CDR2 sequences are SGHTA and FQGNSA. The CDR3 sequence is 15 residues long. DNA of the CDR3: TGTGCCAGCAGGCCCGGGACTCCATCTTACAATGAGCAGTTCTTC. This translates into CASRPGTPSYNEQFF.

The sample holds a few counts of this clonotype. The gene calls are TRBV12-3 or TRBV12-4 and TRBJ2-2, with D uncertain. Trimming left V 8 bases short and J 6 bases short, with 19 bases between. The CDR3 extends over 15 amino acids. Here the CDR3 DNA reads TGTGCCAGCGGACCCCGAAGCGCCTGGGCCGGGGAGCTGTTTTTT. Amino acid sequence: CASGPRSAWAGELFF.

The chain combines TRBV5-1 with TRBJ2-3; 7 bases line up with TRBD2. CDR1 and CDR2 (germline): SGHRS, YFSETQ. The length of the CDR3 is 15 residues. Trimming took 2 bases from V and 1 from J; bases not matched to a gene: 4. The CDR3 reads CASSFERGRTDTQYF. The CDR3 coding sequence is TGCGCCAGCAGCTTCGAGCGGGGTCGCACAGATACGCAGTATTTT.

The chain recombines TRBV20-1 with TRBJ1-2; maybe TRBD1 (5 bases). The germline gives CDR1 DFQATT, CDR2 SNEGSKA (reference sequence). This CDR3 has 15 amino acids. With 4 bases removed from V and 5 bases from J, the gap between germline ends came to 20 bases. The CDR3 region has the DNA TGCAGTGCTACATCATACAGGTTGAGGGCATATGGCTACACCTTC. Residues: CSATSYRLRAYGYTF.